What follows is one TCR beta chain and its context. The antigen is not known. The protocol was immunoSEQ multiplex PCR, while the TCRdb copy is restricted to in-frame clones and leaves out a portion. The table has hundreds of thousands of clones, 97% seen once. These data are taken from a study of shared clonotypes between healthy human individuals. The study's findings and limits: Collection of samples was limited to blood; tissue repertoires likely differ.

CD4+ cells were split into CD45RA+ naive and CD45RA-negative memory subsets. The sequence was collected from a woman in her 30s in good health. The sample was naive CD4+ T cells sorted from blood. Subset described: CD45RA+ positively selected.

This CDR3 is CASSSPVAGTVYNEQFF. The CDR3 DNA follows: TGTGCCAGCAGCTCTCCAGTCGCCGGGACAGTCTACAATGAGCAGTTCTTC. The chain couples TRBV13 to TRBJ2-1; 7 bases line up with TRBD1. Per germline, CDR1 PRHDT and CDR2 FYEKMQ (reference sequence). The CDR3 sequence is 17 residues long. The trim removed 4 bases at V and 3 bases at J, leaving 12 bases unmatched.